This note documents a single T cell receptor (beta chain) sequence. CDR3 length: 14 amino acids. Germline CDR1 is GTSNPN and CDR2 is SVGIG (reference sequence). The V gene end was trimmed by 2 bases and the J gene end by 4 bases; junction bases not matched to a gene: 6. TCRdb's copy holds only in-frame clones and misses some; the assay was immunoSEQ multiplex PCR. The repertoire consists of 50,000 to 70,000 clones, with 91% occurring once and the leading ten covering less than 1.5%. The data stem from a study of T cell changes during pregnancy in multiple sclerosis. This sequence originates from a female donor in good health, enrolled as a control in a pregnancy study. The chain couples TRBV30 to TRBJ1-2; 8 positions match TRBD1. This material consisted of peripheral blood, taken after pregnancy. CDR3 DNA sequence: TGTGCCTGGAGTCCGGACAGGGAGGGCTATGGCTACACCTTC. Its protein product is CAWSPDREGYGYTF.